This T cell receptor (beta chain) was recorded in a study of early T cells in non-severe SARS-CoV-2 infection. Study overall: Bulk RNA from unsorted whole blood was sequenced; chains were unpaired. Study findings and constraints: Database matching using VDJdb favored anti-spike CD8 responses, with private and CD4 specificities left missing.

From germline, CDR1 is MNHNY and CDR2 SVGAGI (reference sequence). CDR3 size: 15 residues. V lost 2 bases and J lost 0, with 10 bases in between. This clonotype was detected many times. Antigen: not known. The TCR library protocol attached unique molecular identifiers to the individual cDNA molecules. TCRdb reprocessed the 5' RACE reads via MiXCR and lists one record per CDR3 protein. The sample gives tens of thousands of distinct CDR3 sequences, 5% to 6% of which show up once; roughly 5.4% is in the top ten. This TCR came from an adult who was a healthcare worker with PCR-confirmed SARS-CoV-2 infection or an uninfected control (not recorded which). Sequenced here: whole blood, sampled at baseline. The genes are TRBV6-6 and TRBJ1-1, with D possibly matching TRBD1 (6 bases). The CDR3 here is CASSYRGHLNTEAFF. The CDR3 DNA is TGTGCCAGCAGTTACCGGGGACACCTGAACACTGAAGCTTTCTTT.